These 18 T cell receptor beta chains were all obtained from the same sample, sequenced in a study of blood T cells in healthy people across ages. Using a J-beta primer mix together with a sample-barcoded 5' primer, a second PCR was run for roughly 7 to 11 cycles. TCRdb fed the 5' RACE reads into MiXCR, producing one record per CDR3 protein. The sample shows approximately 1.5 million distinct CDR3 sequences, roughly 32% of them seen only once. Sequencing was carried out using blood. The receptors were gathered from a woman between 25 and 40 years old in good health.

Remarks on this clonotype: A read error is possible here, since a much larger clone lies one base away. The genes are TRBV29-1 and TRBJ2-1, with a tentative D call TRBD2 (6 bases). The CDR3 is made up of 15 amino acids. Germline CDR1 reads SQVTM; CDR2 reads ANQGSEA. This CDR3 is CSVVGGLSSYNQQFF. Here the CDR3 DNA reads TGCAGCGTTGTCGGAGGGCTGAGCTCCTACAATCAGCAGTTCTTC.

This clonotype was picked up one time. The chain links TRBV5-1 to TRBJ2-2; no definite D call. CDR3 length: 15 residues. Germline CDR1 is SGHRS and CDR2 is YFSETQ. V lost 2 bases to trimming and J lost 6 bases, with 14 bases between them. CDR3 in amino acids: CASSFLPSNAGELFF. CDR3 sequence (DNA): TGCGCCAGCAGCTTTCTTCCTTCCAACGCCGGGGAGCTGTTTTTT.

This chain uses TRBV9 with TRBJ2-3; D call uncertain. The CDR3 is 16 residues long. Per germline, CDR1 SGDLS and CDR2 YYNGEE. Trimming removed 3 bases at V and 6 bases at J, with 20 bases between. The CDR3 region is CASSGWGGPRKDTQYF. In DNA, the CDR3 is TGTGCCAGCAGCGGTTGGGGTGGACCACGTAAGGATACGCAGTATTTT.

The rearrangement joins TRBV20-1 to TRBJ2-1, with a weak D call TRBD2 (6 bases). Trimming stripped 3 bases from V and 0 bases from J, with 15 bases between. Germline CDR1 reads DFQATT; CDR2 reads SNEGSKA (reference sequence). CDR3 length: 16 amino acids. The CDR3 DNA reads TGCAGTGCTAGGGGGACCGGCGGGGACTCCTACAATGAGCAGTTCTTC. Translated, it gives CSARGTGGDSYNEQFF.

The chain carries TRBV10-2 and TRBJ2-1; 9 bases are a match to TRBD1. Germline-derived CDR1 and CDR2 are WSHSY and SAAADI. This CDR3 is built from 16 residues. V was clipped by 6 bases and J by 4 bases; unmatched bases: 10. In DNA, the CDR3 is TGCGCCAGCAGAAGTCTCGGGACAGGGTTGTACAATGAGCAGTTCTTC. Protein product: CASRSLGTGLYNEQFF.

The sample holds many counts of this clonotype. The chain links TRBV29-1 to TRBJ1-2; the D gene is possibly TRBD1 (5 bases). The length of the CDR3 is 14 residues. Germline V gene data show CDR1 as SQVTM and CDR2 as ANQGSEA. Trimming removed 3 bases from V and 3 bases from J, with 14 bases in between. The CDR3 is CSVDIGVSDYGYTF. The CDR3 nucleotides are TGCAGCGTTGATATAGGGGTGTCCGACTATGGCTACACCTTC.

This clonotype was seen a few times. For the CDR3, the DNA is TGTGCCAGCAGTCAACGGGACAGGGCCTCAGACGAGCAGTACTTC. Its translation is CASSQRDRASDEQYF. V usage is TRBV12-3 or TRBV12-4 and J usage is TRBJ2-5, with TRBD1 matching over 9 bases. The DNA end is more similar to TRBJ2-7, so the J call may be wrong. The CDR3 totals 15 residues.

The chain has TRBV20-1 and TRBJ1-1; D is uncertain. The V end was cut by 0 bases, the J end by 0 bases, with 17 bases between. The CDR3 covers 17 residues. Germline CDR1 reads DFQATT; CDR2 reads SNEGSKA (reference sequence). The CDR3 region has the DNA TGCAGTGCTAGAGATGGTCGAGACTGGCGGGTGAACACTGAAGCTTTCTTT. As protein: CSARDGRDWRVNTEAFF.

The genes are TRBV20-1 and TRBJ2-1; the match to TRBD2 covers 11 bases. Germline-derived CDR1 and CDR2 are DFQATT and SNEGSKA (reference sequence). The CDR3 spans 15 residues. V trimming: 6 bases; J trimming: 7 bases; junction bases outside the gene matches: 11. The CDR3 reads CSAHPLAGGTNEQFF. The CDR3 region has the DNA TGCAGTGCCCATCCGCTAGCGGGGGGTACAAATGAGCAGTTCTTC.

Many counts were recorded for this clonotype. This CDR3 reads CASSPVATNEKLFF. The CDR3 DNA reads as TGTGCCAGCAGCCCCGTCGCAACTAATGAAAAACTGTTTTTT. The V call is TRBV12-3 or TRBV12-4, the J call TRBJ1-4; no clear D. The V gene lost 6 bases and the J gene lost 0 bases, with 8 bases spanning the gap. The CDR3 runs to 14 residues.

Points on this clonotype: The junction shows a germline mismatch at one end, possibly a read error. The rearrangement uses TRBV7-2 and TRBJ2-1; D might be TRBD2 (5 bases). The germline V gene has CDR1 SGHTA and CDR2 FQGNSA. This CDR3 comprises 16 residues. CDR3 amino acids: CASSSHGVSSYNKQFF. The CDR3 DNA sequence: TGTGCCAGCAGCTCCCACGGGGTATCCTCCTACAATAAGCAGTTCTTC.

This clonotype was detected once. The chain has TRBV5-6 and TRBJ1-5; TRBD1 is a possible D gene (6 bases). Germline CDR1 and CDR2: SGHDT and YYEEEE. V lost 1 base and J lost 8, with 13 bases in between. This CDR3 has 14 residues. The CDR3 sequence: CASSLSRGRKPQHF. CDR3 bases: TGTGCCAGCAGCTTGAGCAGGGGCCGGAAGCCCCAGCATTTT.

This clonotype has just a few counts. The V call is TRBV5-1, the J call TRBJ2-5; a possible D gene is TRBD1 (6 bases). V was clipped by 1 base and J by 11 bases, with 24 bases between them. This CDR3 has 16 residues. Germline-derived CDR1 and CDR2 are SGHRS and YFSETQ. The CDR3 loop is CASSLPPSTGVREQYF. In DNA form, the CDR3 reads TGCGCCAGCAGCTTGCCCCCCTCGACAGGCGTCAGGGAGCAGTACTTC.

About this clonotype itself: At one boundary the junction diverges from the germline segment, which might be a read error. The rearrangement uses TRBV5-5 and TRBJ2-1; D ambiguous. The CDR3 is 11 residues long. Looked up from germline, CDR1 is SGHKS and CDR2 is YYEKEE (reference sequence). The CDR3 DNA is TGTGTCAGCAGCCTACACAATGAGCAGTTCTTC. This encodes CVSSLHNEQFF.

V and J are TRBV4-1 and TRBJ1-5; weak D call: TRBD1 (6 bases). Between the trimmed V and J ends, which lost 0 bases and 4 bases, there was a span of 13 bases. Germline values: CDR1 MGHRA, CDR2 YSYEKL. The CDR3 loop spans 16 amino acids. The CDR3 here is CASSQELDRKNQPQHF. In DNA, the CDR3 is TGCGCCAGCAGCCAAGAACTCGACAGGAAAAATCAGCCCCAGCATTTT.

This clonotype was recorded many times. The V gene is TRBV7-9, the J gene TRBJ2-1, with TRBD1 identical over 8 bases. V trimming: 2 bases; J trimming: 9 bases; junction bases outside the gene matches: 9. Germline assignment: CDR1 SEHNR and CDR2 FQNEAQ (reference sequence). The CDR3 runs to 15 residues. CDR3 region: CASSLMTGESGEQFF. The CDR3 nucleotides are TGTGCCAGCAGCTTAATGACAGGGGAAAGTGGTGAGCAGTTCTTC.

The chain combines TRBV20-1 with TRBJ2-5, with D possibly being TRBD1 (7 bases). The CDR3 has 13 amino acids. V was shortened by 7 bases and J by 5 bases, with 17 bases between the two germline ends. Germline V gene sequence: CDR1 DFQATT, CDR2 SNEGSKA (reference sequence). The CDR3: CSGSYRGGETQYF. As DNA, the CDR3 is TGCAGTGGGAGCTACAGGGGAGGCGAGACCCAGTACTTC.

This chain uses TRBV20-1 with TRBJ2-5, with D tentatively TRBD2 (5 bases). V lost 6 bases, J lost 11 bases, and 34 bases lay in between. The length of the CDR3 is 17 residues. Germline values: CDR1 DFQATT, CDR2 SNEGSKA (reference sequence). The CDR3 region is CSARGGSGIPPWNEQYF. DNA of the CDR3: TGCAGTGCACGCGGTGGGTCCGGGATCCCCCCTTGGAATGAGCAGTACTTC.